This TCR beta chain is drawn from a study of TIL therapy for anti-PD-1-resistant metastatic lung cancer listed by TCRdb under 2021. About the investigation overall: Before any PD-1/PD-L1 blockade was given, tumors were harvested, nivolumab was then administered, and patients who progressed went on to receive lymphodepletion, an infusion of expanded TIL, and IL-2. A median non-synonymous tumor mutation burden of approximately 1.5 mutations per megabase was determined across the cohort by whole-exome sequencing. Most of the cohort had lung adenocarcinoma, including a handful of EGFR-mutant tumors and two ALK-rearranged tumors, and half of the patients were either current or former smokers. Enrolled patients had a median age of approximately 49 years (range roughly 35-85) and a median tumor PD-L1 proportion score of about 5.9%. Clonotypes were tracked across tumor, expanded TIL product and serial blood samples by T cell receptor beta sequencing of tumor and peripheral blood.

The immunoSEQ v3 hsTCRB kit was used to amplify TCR beta CDR3 regions from genomic DNA through bias-controlled multiplex PCR. An Illumina NextSeq 500 was used to sequence the TCR libraries, reaching around 1.8 million read pairs at survey level or roughly 4.5-6 million at deep level. As for the authors' bioinformatics: The immunoSEQ Analyzer software assigned V, D and J genes, filtered out non-productive sequences, and reported clonality. To compare repertoires between infused TIL and blood, productive Simpson clonality was used along with the Morisita overlap index of productive TRB rearrangements. For each clone in blood, the absolute clonotype count was estimated by multiplying the lymphocyte count by the CD3+ fraction and by the clone's productive frequency. What TCRdb holds here is the immuneACCESS table cut down to in-frame rearrangements. Part of the clones is not present; checked against another copy, under half of the missing clones reflect an unresolved V gene, and the others are unexplained. The V and J calls and clone size come from that table; D and trimming were worked out from the DNA. A total of about 59,000 clones appear in this sample, about 70% of them only once. The top ten clonotypes cover less than 2% of the sample.

With regard to this clone: Its antigen is unknown. No much larger clonotype is one base removed from it; base qualities were not supplied.

Overall study results and their limits: The study protocol defined all tumor marker inferences as exploratory. The baseline peripheral repertoire was partially replaced by infused TIL clonotypes, which then decayed over months, and no apparent association between persistence and response was found. Because the cohort was highly selected, with more treatment-naive, never-smoker and oncogene-addicted patients than is typical, generalizability is limited.

The time point label on this specimen signifies: pre-treatment sample, taken before nivolumab and TIL therapy. A phase I trial run at two centers enrolled adults with stage 4 NSCLC between late 2017 and 2020. The samples were drawn from an open-label, single-arm phase I trial testing tumor-infiltrating lymphocyte therapy combined with nivolumab in advanced non-small cell lung cancer. Blood mononuclear cells were isolated from EDTA tubes by Ficoll gradient and were snap-frozen as pellets, and DNA was extracted with a Qiagen mini-prep kit. The TCR comes from a person aged 25 to 85 with non-small cell lung cancer. The specimen was blood, collected at baseline.

The CDR3 is CSVEGYIGEDTQYF. Here is the DNA: TGCAGCGTTGAAGGGTATATCGGGGAAGATACGCAGTATTTT. The V and J genes are TRBV29-1 and TRBJ2-3; tentative D gene TRBD2, with 5 bases matching. The junction carries 13 bases between V and J, which are trimmed by 1 base and 5 bases respectively. CDR1 and CDR2 were assigned from the germline V gene as SQVTM and ANQGSEA. Including the terminal cysteine and phenylalanine, the CDR3 comprises 14 residues. Kept here is only the CDR3 DNA, which spans 42 bases and is read in frame from base 1.